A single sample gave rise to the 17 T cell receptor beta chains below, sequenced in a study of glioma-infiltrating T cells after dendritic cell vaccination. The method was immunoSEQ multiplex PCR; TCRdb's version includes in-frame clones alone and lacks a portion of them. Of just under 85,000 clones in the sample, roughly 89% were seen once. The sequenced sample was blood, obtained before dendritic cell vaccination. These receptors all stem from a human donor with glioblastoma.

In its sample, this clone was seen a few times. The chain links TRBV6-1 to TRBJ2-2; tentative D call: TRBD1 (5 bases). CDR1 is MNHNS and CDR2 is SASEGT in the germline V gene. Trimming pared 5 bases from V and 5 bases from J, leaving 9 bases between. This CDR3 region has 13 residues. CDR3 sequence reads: CASSFRDTGELFF. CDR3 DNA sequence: TGTGCCAGCAGTTTCAGGGATACCGGGGAGCTGTTTTTT.

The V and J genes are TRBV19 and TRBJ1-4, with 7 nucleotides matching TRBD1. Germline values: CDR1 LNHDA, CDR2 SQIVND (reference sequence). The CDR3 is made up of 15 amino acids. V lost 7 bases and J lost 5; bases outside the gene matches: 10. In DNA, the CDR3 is TGTGCCAGTACCTTAGGGGGACAGACCAATGAAAAACTGTTTTTT. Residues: CASTLGGQTNEKLFF. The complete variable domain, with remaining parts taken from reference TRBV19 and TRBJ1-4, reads DGGITQSPKYLFRKEGQNVTLSCEQNLNHDAMYWYRQDPGQGLRLIYYSQIVNDFQKGDIAEGYSVSREKKESFPLTVTSAQKNPTAFYLCASTLGGQTNEKLFFGSGTQLSVL.

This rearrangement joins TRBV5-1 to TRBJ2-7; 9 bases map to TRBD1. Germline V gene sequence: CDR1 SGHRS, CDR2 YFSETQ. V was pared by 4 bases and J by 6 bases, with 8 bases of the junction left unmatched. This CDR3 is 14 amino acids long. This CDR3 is CASSPTGTGREQYF. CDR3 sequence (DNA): TGCGCCAGCAGCCCGACCGGGACAGGGCGCGAGCAGTACTTC.

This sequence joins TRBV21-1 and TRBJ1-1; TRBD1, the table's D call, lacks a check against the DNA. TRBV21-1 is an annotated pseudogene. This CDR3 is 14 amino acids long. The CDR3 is CASCRDRGNTEAFF. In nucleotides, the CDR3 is TGTGCCAGCTGTAGGGACAGGGGGAACACTGAAGCTTTCTTT.

CDR3 nucleotides: TGCGCCAGCAGCTTGGTCGGGACAGGGTTTTCCTACGAGCAGTACTTC. It codes for CASSLVGTGFSYEQYF. The chain combines TRBV5-1 with TRBJ2-7, with 9 bases lining up with TRBD1. The CDR3 runs to 16 residues. V lost 0 bases and J lost 1; bases outside the gene matches: 5. The germline V gene encodes CDR1 SGHRS and CDR2 YFSETQ.

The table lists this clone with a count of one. DNA of the CDR3: TGTGCCAGCAGTGAATGGACAGGGGGAAATCAGCCCCAGCATTTT. Amino acid sequence: CASSEWTGGNQPQHF. The rearrangement links TRBV6-1 to TRBJ1-5; 10 positions agree with TRBD1. Trimming cost V 2 bases and J 4 bases; bases outside gene matches: 2. Germline CDR1 is MNHNS and CDR2 is SASEGT. The CDR3 has 15 amino acids.

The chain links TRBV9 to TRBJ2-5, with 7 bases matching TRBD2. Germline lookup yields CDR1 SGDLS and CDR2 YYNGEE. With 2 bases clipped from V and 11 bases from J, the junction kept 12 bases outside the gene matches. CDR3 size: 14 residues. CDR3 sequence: CASSVTDGTKAQYF. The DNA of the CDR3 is TGTGCCAGCAGCGTGACAGATGGGACTAAAGCTCAGTACTTC.

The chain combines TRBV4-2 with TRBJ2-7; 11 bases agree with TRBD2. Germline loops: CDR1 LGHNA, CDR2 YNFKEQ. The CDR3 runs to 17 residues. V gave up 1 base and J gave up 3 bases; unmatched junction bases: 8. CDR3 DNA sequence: TGTGCCAGCAGCCAAGGGACTAGCGGGTCTACTGGCTACGAGCAGTACTTC. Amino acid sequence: CASSQGTSGSTGYEQYF.

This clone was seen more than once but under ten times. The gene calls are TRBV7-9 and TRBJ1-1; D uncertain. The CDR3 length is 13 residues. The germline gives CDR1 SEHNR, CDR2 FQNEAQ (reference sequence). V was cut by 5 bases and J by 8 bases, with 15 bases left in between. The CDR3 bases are TGTGCCAGCAGCCCGCCGGGGTTTGGGGAAGCTTTCTTT. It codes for CASSPPGFGEAFF. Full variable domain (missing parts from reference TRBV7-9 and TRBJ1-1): DTGVSQNPRHKITKRGQNVTFRCDPISEHNRLYWYRQTLGQGPEFLTYFQNEAQLEKSRLLSDRFSAERPKGSFSTLEIQRTEQGDSAMYLCASSPPGFGEAFFGQGTRLTVV.

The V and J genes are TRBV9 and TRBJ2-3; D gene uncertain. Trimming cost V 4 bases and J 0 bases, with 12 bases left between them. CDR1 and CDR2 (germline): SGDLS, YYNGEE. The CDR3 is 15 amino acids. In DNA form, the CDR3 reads TGTGCCAGCAGCCAACGTGGAGCTAGCACAGATACGCAGTATTTT. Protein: CASSQRGASTDTQYF.

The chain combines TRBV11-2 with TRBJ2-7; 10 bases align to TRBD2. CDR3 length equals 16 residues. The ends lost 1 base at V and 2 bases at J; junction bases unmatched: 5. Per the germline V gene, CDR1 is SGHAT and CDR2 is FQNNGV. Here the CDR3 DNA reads TGTGCCAGCAGCTTAGTTGGTACTAGCGGGGCCTACGAGCAGTACTTC. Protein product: CASSLVGTSGAYEQYF. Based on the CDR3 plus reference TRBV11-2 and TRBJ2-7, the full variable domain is EAGVAQSPRYKIIEKRQSVAFWCNPISGHATLYWYQQILGQGPKLLIQFQNNGVVDDSQLPKDRFSAERLKGVDSTLKIQPAKLEDSAVYLCASSLVGTSGAYEQYFGPGTRLTVT.

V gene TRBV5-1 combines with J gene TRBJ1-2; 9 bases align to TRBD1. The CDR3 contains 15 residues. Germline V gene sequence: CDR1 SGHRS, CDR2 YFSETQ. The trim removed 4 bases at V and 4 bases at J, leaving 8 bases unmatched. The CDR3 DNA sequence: TGCGCCAGCAGCGGCGGACAGGGGAATAGCTATGGCTACACCTTC. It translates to CASSGGQGNSYGYTF.

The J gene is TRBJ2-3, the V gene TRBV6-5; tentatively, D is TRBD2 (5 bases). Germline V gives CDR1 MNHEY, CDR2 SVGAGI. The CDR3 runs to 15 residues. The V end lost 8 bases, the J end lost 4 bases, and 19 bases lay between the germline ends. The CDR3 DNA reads TGTGCCAGCGCAGGAATATCTTCCGGGGCAGATACGCAGTATTTT. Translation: CASAGISSGADTQYF.

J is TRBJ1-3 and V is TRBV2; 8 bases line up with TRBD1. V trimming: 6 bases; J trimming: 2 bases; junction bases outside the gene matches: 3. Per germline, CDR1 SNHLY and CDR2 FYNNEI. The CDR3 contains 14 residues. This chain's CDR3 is CASSMDRAGNTIYF. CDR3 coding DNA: TGTGCCAGCAGCATGGACAGGGCTGGAAACACCATATATTTT.

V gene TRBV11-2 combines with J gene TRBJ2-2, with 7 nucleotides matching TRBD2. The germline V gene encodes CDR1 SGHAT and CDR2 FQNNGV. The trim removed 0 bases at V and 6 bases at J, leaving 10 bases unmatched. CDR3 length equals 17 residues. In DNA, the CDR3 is TGTGCCAGCAGCTTAGATCCTCGCGGGAGTGTCCCCGGGGAGCTGTTTTTT. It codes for CASSLDPRGSVPGELFF.

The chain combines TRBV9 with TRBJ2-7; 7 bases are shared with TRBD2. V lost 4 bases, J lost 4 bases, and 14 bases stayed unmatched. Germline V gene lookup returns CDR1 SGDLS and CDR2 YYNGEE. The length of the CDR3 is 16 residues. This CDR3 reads CASSPSYSGYNYEQYF. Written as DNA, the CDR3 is TGTGCCAGCAGCCCCAGTTATAGCGGGTATAATTACGAGCAGTACTTC.

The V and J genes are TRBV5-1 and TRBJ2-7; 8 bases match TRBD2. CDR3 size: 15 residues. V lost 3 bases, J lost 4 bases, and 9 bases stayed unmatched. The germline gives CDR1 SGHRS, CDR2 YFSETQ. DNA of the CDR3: TGCGCCAGCAGCTCCGGGAGCGGGGGTAGATACGAGCAGTACTTC. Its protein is CASSSGSGGRYEQYF.